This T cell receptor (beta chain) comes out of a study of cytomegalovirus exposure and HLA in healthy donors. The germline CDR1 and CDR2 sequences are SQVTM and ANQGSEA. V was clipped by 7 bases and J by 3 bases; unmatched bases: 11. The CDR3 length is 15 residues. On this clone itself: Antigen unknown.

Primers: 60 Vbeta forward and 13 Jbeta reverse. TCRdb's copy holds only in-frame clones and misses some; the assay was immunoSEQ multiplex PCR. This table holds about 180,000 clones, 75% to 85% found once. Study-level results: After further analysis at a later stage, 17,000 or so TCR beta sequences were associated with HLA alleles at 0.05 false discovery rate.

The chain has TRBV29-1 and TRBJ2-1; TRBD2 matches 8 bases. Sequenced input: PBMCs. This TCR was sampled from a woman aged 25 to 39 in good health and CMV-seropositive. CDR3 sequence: CSASSGGSNYNEQFF. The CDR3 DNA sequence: TGCAGCGCCTCCTCGGGGGGGAGCAACTACAATGAGCAGTTCTTC.